The following is a T cell receptor (beta chain) sequence with its context. The data originate from a study of blood T cell repertoires in COVID-19. Study details: Acute and convalescent COVID-19 specimens originated in the United States, Italy and Spain. Sources were T cells, B-cell-depleted T cells, or PBMCs; the material itself was cDNA or gDNA.

V was clipped by 5 bases and J by 2 bases; unmatched bases: 3. Germline assignment: CDR1 SGHTA and CDR2 FQGTGA. This CDR3 region has 14 residues. In the original processing: Scientists estimated how many nucleated cells there were by amplifying reference gene primers. The method was immunoSEQ multiplex PCR; TCRdb's version includes in-frame clones alone and lacks a portion of them. The V and J calls and clone size come from that table; D and trimming were worked out from the DNA. The table records around 400,000 clones, 87% of them present only once. Sequences were obtained from peripheral blood. V and J are TRBV7-3 and TRBJ2-1; the match to TRBD1 covers 7 bases. This receptor was taken from a woman aged 55-70 years with COVID-19, enrolled during active disease. The CDR3 region has the DNA TGTGCCAGCAGCCCAGGGGGAGCCTACAATGAGCAGTTCTTC. Its protein is CASSPGGAYNEQFF. Full variable domain (outside the CDR3, taken from reference TRBV7-3 and TRBJ2-1): GAGVSQTPSNKVTEKGKYVELRCDPISGHTALYWYRQSLGQGPEFLIYFQGTGAADDSGLPNDRFFAVRPEGSVSTLKIQRTERGDSAVYLCASSPGGAYNEQFFGPGTRLTVL.